This TCR beta chain stems from a study of cytomegalovirus exposure and HLA in healthy donors (dated by TCRdb to the late 2010s). The study in broad terms: According to an earlier analysis of 550 to 750 of the donors, some 180 million T cells yielded some 110 million unique TCR beta sequences and less than 300 Gb of sequence data. An early release that covered approximately 600 HLA-typed donors contained approximately 300 gigabases of sequencing data and 80 million or so unique TCR sequences. Of the roughly 400 genotyped donors, approximately 80% were placed in the genetic ancestry cluster associated with self-reported Caucasian donors. The study aimed to test whether signatures of past pathogen exposure could be identified by cataloging public T cell receptors. The study used immunosequencing to profile the T cell repertoires of approximately 650 subjects and linked those repertoires to cytomegalovirus serostatus. Besides the first cohort of hundreds of subjects, a separate validation cohort made up of 120 different subjects was used. The study combined high-throughput TCR immunosequencing, statistical association of individual TCRs with disease status, and machine learning to predict cytomegalovirus infection status. A later analysis re-examined previously published TCR beta repertoires from about 700 donors and added high-resolution HLA genotyping to investigate patterns of TCR occurrence. Rather than using new phenotypic data, the later analysis identified candidate immune exposures from TCR beta sequences and from how often those sequences occurred across donors. An earlier analysis of several hundred of the donors applied high-throughput TCR beta sequencing to assess whether each TCR beta V gene segment acted as functional or pseudogenic. Donor age, sex, ethnicity and CMV serostatus were compiled alongside the repertoire data. Genome-wide SNP genotypes for about 65% of the roughly 700 donors were used in a later genetic analysis, which treated that subset as a discovery cohort. Every discovery cohort repertoire had been produced on one sequencing platform. HLA typing covered class I and class II loci at four-digit resolution. The number of donors typed differed by locus, with roughly 629-640 for A, B, C, DRB1 and DQB1, roughly 520 for DQA1, 600 to 610 for DPA1, and 400 to 490 for DPB1. Five DR-DQ haplotypes were handled as single units for association and clustering because linkage in the cohort was strong. Across roughly 420 genotyped donors of the cohort, an average of 235,054 unique TCR beta nucleotide sequences per donor were sequenced, and around 19% of those sequences were non-productive. The investigation overall reported the following: Across donors, most TCR sequences were observed very rarely, whereas some public TCRs were present in many individuals. Assigning TCR associations to individual alleles was difficult when HLA alleles, especially DR and DQ, strongly co-occurred. Compared with equally common non-associated chains, HLA-associated TCR beta chains in a later analysis were more clonally expanded and had lower generation probabilities. A cluster of highly shared sequence variants was judged likely to be a technical artifact of the sequencing pipeline. In both the original and validation cohorts, the classifier was reported to diagnose cytomegalovirus status with high specificity and sensitivity. Because some donors lacked HLA typing at each locus, the association tests relied only on the typed subset. V-gene and J-gene trimming of TCR beta chains was associated with a missense DCLRE1C variant in a later genetic analysis, and the association was replicated in an independent cohort. The 87-base-pair reads could not distinguish some IMGT-functional V segments, including TRBV6-2 and TRBV6-3, so those segments were excluded. An earlier analysis of some 590 of the donors showed that most TCR beta V segments appeared in productive rearrangements either about 90% or about 30% of the time, which broadly matched IMGT annotations. Linkage disequilibrium might explain the correlated functional status among segregating V segments, but an unknown experimental factor could not be excluded. A few of the identified cytomegalovirus-associated TCR beta chains were confirmed in vitro to be specific for cytomegalovirus antigens. Seventeen rarely observed V segments, including chromosome 9 orphons, were excluded from the earlier analysis of approximately 500 of the donors because counts were too low. In a later analysis, the rate of TCR association differed among HLA loci, with DRB1 alleles having the most associated TCRs and HLA-C alleles having the fewest. A further reported finding was that TCR beta sequences accurately predicted the HLA-A and HLA-B alleles for most subjects in the first cohort. The study listed 170 or so TCR beta chains as associated with cytomegalovirus. At a false discovery rate of 0.05, a later analysis linked about 17,000 TCR beta sequences to specific HLA alleles. The presence/absence analyses assumed that sequencing depth was roughly uniform across donors, and that assumption may not be true. This cohort had only TCR beta chains sequenced, and the lack of alpha or paired-chain data limited which features could be detected. Immune exposure information for the cohort was limited to CMV serostatus. Most CMV-associated TCR beta chains appeared to be HLA-restricted in a later analysis, and the HLA associations seemed to be driven largely by CMV exposure. According to the authors, the approach could potentially be generalized to other disease states and immunological phenotypes. Several of the top co-occurrence clusters appeared to be linked to parvovirus B19, influenza, CMV and Epstein-Barr virus, according to a later analysis. Compared with the 666-donor mean, donors in an Asian-associated ancestry cluster had fewer N-insertions in productive TCRs, according to a later genetic analysis.

Notes on this clone: Its antigen is still unknown. Base qualities are not provided; no much larger clone lies one nucleotide away.

From cysteine to phenylalanine, the CDR3 is 15 amino acids long. Just CDR3 DNA is preserved here, 45 bases in frame from base 1. In total, 630 or so healthy bone marrow donors made up the cohort. At the time of sampling, all cohort members were nominally healthy, though unrecorded immune exposures were likely present. The donor tested CMV seropositive, placing the donor among the 290 or so seropositive members of the cohort. A peripheral blood sample was provided by each donor, and peripheral blood mononuclear cells were used for TCR beta sequencing. Genomic DNA extraction from the blood cell samples was performed with the Qiagen DNeasy Blood Extraction Kit. Library construction relied on the immunoSEQ multiplex PCR assay. A mixture of 60 forward primers for TCR Vbeta segments and 13 reverse primers for TCR Jbeta segments was used in the multiplex PCR. A multiplex PCR assay on genomic DNA amplified the CDR3 region of rearranged TCR beta genes. On the Illumina HiSeq System, the amplified TCR beta libraries were sequenced as 87-base-pair reads. From the authors' description of their analysis: Across the roughly 600 repertoires, a later analysis counted 78 million or so unique TCR beta chains, about 10 million of which were shared by at least two donors. A nearest-neighbor algorithm error-corrected the raw reads and collapsed the reads into unique sequences, merging closely related sequences to remove PCR and sequencing errors. To assign V, D and J gene segments, CDR3 sequences were aligned to IMGT reference sequences. For a sequence to be retained, a match of at least six nucleotides to both a V gene segment and a J gene segment was required. A rearrangement counted as productive if the CDR3 had no stop codons and remained in frame with V and J, and every other rearrangement counted as non-productive. CDR3 was defined by IMGT convention, running from the second conserved V-encoded cysteine to the conserved J-encoded phenylalanine. The earlier analysis of roughly 590 of the donors excluded any sequence lacking an unambiguous match to a single V gene segment. An earlier analysis of about 590 of the donors classified V segments as functional when productive rearrangements were above 56.7% and as segregating when the standard deviation between donors was above 5%. A statistical classification framework was built for diagnosing cytomegalovirus status from the catalog of TCR beta chain sequences. In a later analysis, V and J genes were assigned by comparing TCR nucleotide sequences against IMGT/GENE-DB human TR gene sequences. A later analysis assigned CDR3 sequences and most-parsimonious VDJ recombination scenarios with the TCRdist pipeline. In a later analysis, each TCR beta chain was defined by its CDR3 amino acid sequence together with its V-gene family, and reads without a unique V-gene family were excluded. As a way to deal with suspected cross-contamination and a sequencing artifact, a later analysis dropped over 550 nucleotide sequences that were highly shared and had low generation probability. In a later analysis, a clonal expansion index for each public chain was calculated from normalized within-repertoire ranks of inferred template counts. In a later analysis, generation probabilities were computed with a VDJ recombination model fitted to out-of-frame rearrangements, and the resulting probabilities were checked against IGoR. A later analysis scored TCR-TCR, TCR-HLA and TCR-CMV co-occurrence with hypergeometric tests, applying a repertoire-size bias correction to TCR pairs. To estimate false discovery rates, a later analysis permuted the HLA or CMV assignments 20 times. In a later analysis, co-occurring TCRs were grouped using DBSCAN, with TCRdist sequence similarity added in when clustering inside HLA-allele-positive subsets. For co-occurrence clustering, repertoires with fewer than 30,000 or more than 120,000 public chains were excluded, along with five or six repertoires with anomalous nucleotide sharing. Entries here come from immuneACCESS through TCRdb and include only in-frame sequences with V and J called. Some clones fail to appear in such tables; in the studies checked, an unresolved V gene covers under half of the shortfall, and the cause of the remainder is unknown. That table furnishes V, J and clone size, whereas the DNA furnished D and trimming. This sample is represented by around 170,000 clones; 84% of them were singletons. Roughly 2.6% of the sample is in the top ten clones.

Specimen: PBMCs. Recombination joined TRBV21-1 with TRBJ1-1; the DNA was not used to check the table's D call, TRBD1. TRBV21-1 is tagged as a pseudogene. The receptor comes from a woman aged 45-60 years in good health and CMV-seropositive. The CDR3 reads CASKPGGITGTEAFF. The DNA sequence is given as TGTGCCAGCAAACCAGGGGGCATAACGGGGACTGAAGCTTTCTTT.